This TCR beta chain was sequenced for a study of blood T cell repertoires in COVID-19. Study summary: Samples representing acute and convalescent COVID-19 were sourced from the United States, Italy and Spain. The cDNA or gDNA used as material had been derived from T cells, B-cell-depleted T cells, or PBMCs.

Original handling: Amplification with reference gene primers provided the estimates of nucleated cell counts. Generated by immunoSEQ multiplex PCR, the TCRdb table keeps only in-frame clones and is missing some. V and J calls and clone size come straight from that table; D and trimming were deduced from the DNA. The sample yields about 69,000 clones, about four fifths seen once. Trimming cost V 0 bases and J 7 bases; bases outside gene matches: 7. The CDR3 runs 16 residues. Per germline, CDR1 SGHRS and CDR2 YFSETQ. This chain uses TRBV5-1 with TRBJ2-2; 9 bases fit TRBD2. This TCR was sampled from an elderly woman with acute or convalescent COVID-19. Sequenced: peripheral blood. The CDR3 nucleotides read TGCGCCAGCAGCTTGGATAGCGGGGGCCTCGGCGGGGAGCTGTTTTTT. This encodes CASSLDSGGLGGELFF.